The 5 T cell receptor beta chains in this list originate from one sample, sequenced in a study of patients and donors after allogeneic stem cell transplantation. TCRdb re-derived calls from the RT-PCR reads in MiXCR, one entry per CDR3 protein. This sample has about 960,000 distinct CDR3 sequences, with 15% to 20% found just once. The sequenced sample consisted of blood, either unsorted or a sorted T cell fraction (not recorded which). These receptors were obtained from a human donor who was either an allogeneic HSCT recipient or a stem cell or donor lymphocyte infusion donor (not recorded which). It is not recorded whose cells these are; they may come from a transplant donor.

This clonotype has more than one count but fewer than ten. The V gene is TRBV24-1, the J gene TRBJ1-2; TRBD1 aligns across 7 bases. J lost 7 bases, V lost 5 bases, and 6 bases had no gene match. CDR3 length: 13 amino acids. Germline CDR1 and CDR2: KGHDR and SFDVKD. CDR3 nucleotides: TGTGCCACCAGTGGGGAGGGACAGAGTGGCTACACCTTC. It codes for CATSGEGQSGYTF.

This clonotype turned up a few times. This sequence joins TRBV2 and TRBJ2-2; D is unclear. The CDR3 runs to 14 residues. Trimming shortened V by 1 base and J by 5 bases, and 8 bases separated the two germline ends. The germline V gene encodes CDR1 SNHLY and CDR2 FYNNEI. The CDR3 reads CASSEGSRTGELFF. The CDR3 DNA reads TGTGCCAGCAGTGAAGGGTCCAGAACCGGGGAGCTGTTTTTT.

The J gene is TRBJ1-5, the V gene TRBV30; D possibly corresponds to TRBD1 (6 bases). The CDR3 has 15 amino acids. Germline V gene lookup returns CDR1 GTSNPN and CDR2 SVGIG (reference sequence). Trimming pared 0 bases from V and 2 bases from J, leaving 11 bases between. CDR3 nucleotide sequence: TGTGCCTGGAGTGTGTCGGGGGCGCGCAATCAGCCCCAGCATTTT. Amino acids: CAWSVSGARNQPQHF.

This clonotype was seen many times. The chain is built from TRBV7-2 and TRBJ2-3, with D unresolved. Germline V CDR1 and CDR2: SGHTA, FQGNSA. Between the trimmed V and J ends, which lost 3 bases and 0 bases, there was a span of 7 bases. The CDR3 consists of 14 residues. This chain's CDR3 is CASSLIGSTDTQYF. The CDR3 bases are TGTGCCAGCAGCTTGATCGGTAGCACAGATACGCAGTATTTT.

This chain links TRBV6-5 with TRBJ2-1; perhaps D is TRBD1 or TRBD2 (6 bases each). The CDR3 length is 14 residues. The germline gives CDR1 MNHEY, CDR2 SVGAGI. Trimming took off 2 bases at V and 2 bases at J, with 7 bases between the two ends. The CDR3 region has the DNA TGTGCCAGCAGTTACGGGGGGCCCTACAATGAGCAGTTCTTC. It encodes CASSYGGPYNEQFF.